What follows are 3 T cell receptor beta chains derived from one specimen sequenced in a study of T cell responses to AZD1222 COVID-19 vaccine. Assay: immunoSEQ multiplex PCR; the TCRdb copy retains only in-frame clones and omits some. The sample includes about 150,000 clones, 90% to 95% seen only once; the top ten take approximately 2.3%. Sequenced material: peripheral blood, taken on day 0 of AZD1222 vaccination. Every receptor here comes from an adult in good health.

The chain couples TRBV3-1 (or the pseudogene TRBV3-2) to TRBJ2-7, with D possibly being TRBD2 (5 bases). Trimming removed 4 bases at V and 1 base at J, with 11 bases between. CDR3 length: 14 residues. CDR1 and CDR2 (germline): LGHDT, YNNKEL (reference sequence). This chain's CDR3 is CASSPRRTSYEQYF. DNA for the CDR3: TGTGCCAGCAGCCCCAGACGGACTTCCTACGAGCAGTACTTC.

The count of this clone is one. The V and J genes are TRBV30 and TRBJ2-1, with 11 bases matching TRBD2. The junction had 12 bases not matched to a gene; V was cut back by 8 bases and J by 0 bases. Per the germline V gene, CDR1 is GTSNPN and CDR2 is SVGIG (reference sequence). CDR3 length equals 17 residues. The CDR3 DNA reads TGTGCCGGGTGCTTAGCGGGAGGGCTCCTCTCCTACAATGAGCAGTTCTTC. Translated: CAGCLAGGLLSYNEQFF.

The gene calls are TRBV6-5 and TRBJ1-1; D uncertain. The CDR3 loop spans 15 amino acids. The V gene's germline CDR1 is MNHEY and CDR2 SVGAGI. V lost 5 bases to trimming and J lost 3 bases, with 16 bases between them. CDR3 DNA: TGTGCCAGCAGTCTCCAGTTCGGAGTTTACACTGAAGCTTTCTTT. It yields the protein CASSLQFGVYTEAFF.